This entry lists 4 T cell receptor beta chains sequenced from one sample in a study of blood T cell repertoires in COVID-19. Some clones are missing from TCRdb's copy, which holds only in-frame ones; the method was immunoSEQ multiplex PCR. Among about 230,000 clones listed, roughly four fifths were seen once. The sequencing sample was made of peripheral blood. These receptors were taken from a man aged 45-65 years with active or convalescent COVID-19.

This chain links TRBV5-1 with TRBJ2-7; no definite D call. Germline CDR1 and CDR2: SGHRS and YFSETQ. V was cut by 0 bases and J by 5 bases, with 6 bases left in between. The CDR3 is 12 residues long. The CDR3 DNA is TGCGCCAGCAGCTTGGGGCCCCACGAGCAGTACTTC. Translating it yields CASSLGPHEQYF.

The chain employs TRBV30 and TRBJ2-2, with D possibly matching TRBD2 (6 bases). Germline CDR1 is GTSNPN and CDR2 is SVGIG (reference sequence). Trimming stripped 0 bases from V and 4 bases from J, with 18 bases between. The CDR3 runs to 17 residues. This CDR3 reads CAWSVVWEATGTGELFF. The CDR3 nucleotides are TGTGCCTGGAGTGTGGTTTGGGAGGCCACTGGCACCGGGGAGCTGTTTTTT.

This clone was detected a few times. The rearrangement joins TRBV6-5 to TRBJ1-3; tentatively, D is TRBD1 (6 bases). The CDR3 covers 13 residues. Germline V lookup: CDR1 MNHEY, CDR2 SVGAGI. Deletions cut 6 bases from V and 4 bases from J, with 10 bases between. This CDR3 is CASSVDRGNTIYF. CDR3 bases: TGTGCCAGCAGCGTTGACAGGGGAAACACCATATATTTT.

This sequence joins TRBV4-2 and TRBJ2-3; 8 positions agree with TRBD2. Germline trimming cut 1 base from V and 1 base from J; bases unmatched to any gene: 4. The CDR3 covers 16 residues. CDR1 LGHNA and CDR2 YNFKEQ come from the germline V gene. The CDR3, as DNA: TGTGCCAGCAGCCAAGGGGTTAGCGGGGGCACAGATACGCAGTATTTT. Amino acids: CASSQGVSGGTDTQYF.